This record concerns one T cell receptor (beta chain) sequence. The data were taken from a study of CD8 T cells in Susac syndrome. After extraction with the RNeasy kit, about 0.45 to 1 ug of the RNA was reverse transcribed using random hexamers. Coverage of TCR beta CDR3 amplification by immunoSEQ multiplex PCR extended to 54 Vbeta and 13 Jbeta. TCRdb recomputed calls from the immunoSEQ multiplex PCR reads with MiXCR, one row per CDR3 protein. The table records 150,000 to 200,000 distinct CDR3 sequences, around 96% of them present only once. The length of the CDR3 is 17 residues. Germline CDR1 is KGHDR and CDR2 is SFDVKD. The V and J ends lost 4 bases and 7 bases respectively, with 22 bases between them.

Sequencing was carried out using CD4+ T cells from PBMCs. V and J are TRBV24-1 and TRBJ2-1, with TRBD2 as a possible D gene (7 bases). This sequence originates from a human donor in good health. CDR3 DNA: TGTGCCACCAGTGACCGCCGTGCGAGGGGGGGTAAGAATGAGCAGTTCTTC. It yields the protein CATSDRRARGGKNEQFF.